This TCR beta chain came from a study of blood T cell repertoires in COVID-19. Deletions cut 5 bases from V and 4 bases from J, with 13 bases between. The CDR3 extends over 14 amino acids. Germline V gives CDR1 MNHEY, CDR2 SVGAGI. The method was immunoSEQ multiplex PCR; TCRdb's version includes in-frame clones alone and lacks a portion of them. The table lists about 160,000 clones, approximately 87% of them singletons. Grouping used clinical history reported by participants in a survey and questionnaire. The V gene is TRBV6-5, the J gene TRBJ2-3, with D perhaps matching TRBD2 (5 bases). Material: PBMCs or T cells enriched from blood (not recorded which). The clonotype comes from a woman aged 45-59 years who had recovered from COVID-19. For the CDR3, the DNA is TGTGCCAGCAGTCTCCGGACGAGGGCAGATACGCAGTATTTT. Amino acids: CASSLRTRADTQYF.